A selection of T cell receptor beta chains follows, all from one sample in a study of shared clonotypes between healthy human individuals. Sequencing used immunoSEQ multiplex PCR; TCRdb keeps in-frame clones, though not all of them. The sample lists around 2.1 million clones; 85% to 95% were seen once. What was sequenced was naive CD8+ T cells from PBMCs. The source is a man aged 18 to 29 in good health. Some clones in this sample may be carry-over from other donors' samples. The CDR3 runs from the conserved cysteine through the conserved F or W. The D gene is left open where the match is weak.

TRBV28	TRBJ1-5	-	CASSSPDGNSNQPQHF	TGTGCCAGCAGTTCCCCCGACGGGAATAGCAATCAGCCCCAGCATTTT
TRBV4-2	TRBJ2-2	TRBD2	CASSLYLAGGPSGELFF	TGTGCCAGCAGCCTGTACCTGGCGGGAGGACCCTCCGGGGAGCTGTTTTTT
TRBV13	TRBJ2-7	TRBD2	CASSVRLAGAGGKYEQYF	TGTGCCAGCAGCGTTAGACTAGCGGGAGCAGGGGGAAAGTACGAGCAGTACTTC
TRBV27	TRBJ2-1	-	CASTSTGALDEQFF	TGTGCCAGCACCTCGACGGGGGCTCTCGATGAGCAGTTCTTC
TRBV7-2	TRBJ2-7	-	CASSPYGGGPLEQYF	TGTGCCAGCAGCCCCTACGGGGGCGGCCCCCTCGAGCAGTACTTC
TRBV7-2	TRBJ2-1	-	CASSLGSRSSYNEQFF	TGTGCCAGCAGCTTAGGGTCGCGTAGCTCCTACAATGAGCAGTTCTTC
TRBV28	TRBJ1-1	-	CASSLYKGSHTEAFF	TGTGCCAGCAGTTTATATAAGGGCTCTCACACTGAAGCTTTCTTT
TRBV2	TRBJ1-1	-	CASSEARGLAFF	TGTGCCAGCAGTGAAGCGCGAGGGTTGGCTTTCTTT
TRBV7-6	TRBJ2-7	-	CASSLEMGRIYEQYF	TGTGCCAGCAGCTTAGAGATGGGTAGGATCTACGAGCAGTACTTC
TRBV29-1	TRBJ2-3	-	CSVDLRGGVTDTQYF	TGCAGCGTTGACTTACGCGGGGGCGTGACAGATACGCAGTATTTT
TRBV4-1	TRBJ2-3	-	CASSHPELASTDTQYF	TGCGCCAGCAGCCACCCCGAACTAGCCAGCACAGATACGCAGTATTTT
TRBV29-1	TRBJ2-7	-	CSVVGFYEQYF	TGCAGCGTTGTCGGATTCTACGAGCAGTACTTC
TRBV7-9	TRBJ2-7	-	CASSLADVYEQYF	TGTGCCAGCAGCTTAGCGGACGTCTACGAGCAGTACTTC